Presented here are 25 T cell receptor beta chains from one specimen sequenced in a study of control samples from healthy donors and cancer patients (TCRdb year 2020). Library creation used the immunoSEQ multiplex PCR assay. The immuneACCESS repertoire file appears here via TCRdb, limited to in-frame rearrangements. These files lack a portion of the clones; in checked studies, under half of the deficit traces to unresolved V genes, and the cause of the others is not known. The sample profile shows 18,000 or so clones; 85% to 90% of them were found once. The ten top clones hold approximately 10% of the sample. The sample taken for sequencing was PBMCs. Receptors originate from a woman in her seventies with colorectal cancer.

The chain employs TRBV6-1 and TRBJ2-1; no clear D gene. The CDR3 is 15 amino acids. The V and J ends lost 2 bases and 0 bases respectively, with 8 bases between them. Per the germline V gene, CDR1 is MNHNS and CDR2 is SASEGT. CDR3 DNA: TGTGCCAGCAGTGAAAGGTCCCACTCCTACAATGAGCAGTTCTTC. Translated: CASSERSHSYNEQFF.

The rearrangement joins TRBV4-3 to TRBJ1-2, with D maybe TRBD1 (5 bases). Trimming stripped 1 base from V and 2 bases from J, with 11 bases between. This CDR3 comprises 15 residues. The V gene's germline CDR1 is LGHNA and CDR2 YSLEER. The CDR3: CASSQGPGTNYGYTF. The CDR3 DNA follows: TGCGCCAGCAGCCAAGGACCGGGGACGAACTATGGCTACACCTTC.

This clone was counted a few times. This chain connects TRBV5-4 to TRBJ1-1; tentatively, D is TRBD1 (5 bases). The CDR3 has 17 amino acids. Germline CDR1 reads SGHNT; CDR2 reads YYREEE (reference sequence). Trimming pared 3 bases from V and 0 bases from J, leaving 18 bases between. The DNA of the CDR3 is TGTGCCAGCAGCTCCGGCATGGGGGGATCAATGAACACTGAAGCTTTCTTT. Protein product: CASSSGMGGSMNTEAFF. Full variable domain (rest looked up from reference TRBV5-4 and TRBJ1-1): ETGVTQSPTHLIKTRGQQVTLRCSSQSGHNTVSWYQQALGQGPQFIFQYYREEENGRGNFPPRFSGLQFPNYSSELNVNALELDDSALYLCASSSGMGGSMNTEAFFGQGTRLTVV.

The sample holds a few counts of this clone. V and J are TRBV19 and TRBJ1-5; D perhaps matches TRBD1 (5 bases). The ends were cut back, 7 bases at V and 0 bases at J, with 13 bases in the middle. Germline CDR1 reads LNHDA; CDR2 reads SQIVND (reference sequence). The CDR3 consists of 15 residues. CDR3 region: CASTQGRGSNQPQHF. CDR3 sequence (DNA): TGTGCCAGTACCCAAGGGAGGGGTAGCAATCAGCCCCAGCATTTT.

The chain recombines TRBV6-1 with TRBJ1-4; perhaps TRBD1 as D (5 bases). Germline CDR1 is MNHNS and CDR2 is SASEGT. Trimming pared 2 bases from V and 5 bases from J, leaving 15 bases between. The CDR3 runs 16 residues. The CDR3 DNA follows: TGTGCCAGCAGTGAAACCGGCGCAGGGCTCAATGAAAAACTGTTTTTT. It codes for CASSETGAGLNEKLFF.

The chain combines TRBV4-3 with TRBJ2-2; tentative D call: TRBD1 (6 bases). Germline assignment: CDR1 LGHNA and CDR2 YSLEER. CDR3 size: 17 residues. V lost 3 bases and J lost 0, with 14 bases in between. CDR3 protein: CASSHRRQASNTGELFF. The DNA for the CDR3 is TGCGCCAGCAGCCACCGCCGACAGGCCTCGAACACCGGGGAGCTGTTTTTT.

This clone was observed a handful of times. The chain links TRBV7-2 to TRBJ2-7; TRBD1 or TRBD2 may be the D gene (5 bases each). CDR3 length equals 13 residues. Germline V CDR1 and CDR2: SGHTA, FQGNSA. V was trimmed by 4 bases and J by 3 bases, leaving 10 bases between them. The CDR3 protein is CASSWGPLYEQYF. CDR3 DNA sequence: TGTGCCAGCAGCTGGGGACCACTCTACGAGCAGTACTTC.

The rearrangement joins TRBV30 to TRBJ2-2; 8 bases agree with TRBD1. This CDR3 spans 15 amino acids. J lost 10 bases, V lost 0 bases, and 10 bases had no gene match. The germline CDR1 and CDR2 sequences are GTSNPN and SVGIG (reference sequence). DNA for the CDR3: TGTGCCTGGAGTGTACCCTGGACAGGGAGGCAGGAGCTGTTTTTT. This encodes CAWSVPWTGRQELFF.

The chain is built from TRBV19 and TRBJ2-1; tentative D call: TRBD1 (5 bases). This CDR3 is 14 amino acids long. V was shortened by 1 base and J by 5 bases, with 9 bases between the two germline ends. The germline gives CDR1 LNHDA, CDR2 SQIVND (reference sequence). The CDR3 DNA is TGTGCCAGTAGTATAGGTACGGACAACAATGAGCAGTTCTTC. Protein sequence: CASSIGTDNNEQFF.

The CDR3 DNA follows: TGTGCCAGCAGCACCCGGACAGGTGTTGAGAACACCATATATTTT. This sequence encodes CASSTRTGVENTIYF. This chain connects TRBV11-2 to TRBJ1-3, with 7 bases fitting TRBD1. CDR1 and CDR2 (germline): SGHAT, FQNNGV. Trimming took 5 bases from V and 7 from J; bases not matched to a gene: 11. The CDR3 runs 15 residues.

The count of this clone is one. The chain carries TRBV5-6 and TRBJ2-3; 10 bases agree with TRBD1. V shed 1 base and J 4 bases; nucleotides not matched to a gene: 3. Germline V CDR1 and CDR2: SGHDT, YYEEEE. CDR3 length equals 15 residues. The CDR3 DNA follows: TGTGCCAGCAGCTTGAGGGACAGGGGAGCAGATACGCAGTATTTT. It specifies CASSLRDRGADTQYF.

The chain links TRBV24-1 to TRBJ2-1; 10 nucleotides agree with TRBD1. With 2 bases clipped from V and 0 bases from J, the junction kept 0 bases outside the gene matches. The length of the CDR3 is 16 residues. Germline V CDR1 and CDR2: KGHDR, SFDVKD. CDR3 nucleotides: TGTGCCACCAGTGATTGGGACAGGGGCTCCTACAATGAGCAGTTCTTC. Its protein product is CATSDWDRGSYNEQFF.

V gene TRBV4-3 combines with J gene TRBJ2-1; possibly TRBD2 for D (6 bases). Trimming shortened V by 0 bases and J by 0 bases, and 12 bases separated the two germline ends. CDR1 LGHNA and CDR2 YSLEER come from the germline V gene. The CDR3 loop spans 17 amino acids. CDR3 amino acids: CASSQDPAGTSYNEQFF. The CDR3 coding sequence is TGCGCCAGCAGCCAAGATCCGGCGGGAACCTCCTACAATGAGCAGTTCTTC.

In DNA form, the CDR3 reads TGTGCCAGCAGCTCACGACTAGCGGGAGGGCAAGAGACCCAGTACTTC. Translation gives CASSSRLAGGQETQYF. The rearrangement uses TRBV5-5 and TRBJ2-5, with 14 bases that match TRBD2. The V and J ends lost 3 bases and 2 bases, in that order; junction bases with no gene match: 3. Germline V gene sequence: CDR1 SGHKS, CDR2 YYEKEE (reference sequence). This CDR3 is built from 16 residues.

The rearrangement links TRBV5-6 to TRBJ2-1; 9 nucleotides line up with TRBD1. This CDR3 contains 15 residues. V dropped 0 bases and J dropped 5; count of bases not matched to a gene: 3. In germline, CDR1 is SGHDT, CDR2 YYEEEE. Here the CDR3 reads CASSLGTGANNEQFF. For the CDR3, the DNA is TGTGCCAGCAGCTTGGGGACAGGGGCAAACAATGAGCAGTTCTTC.

The chain recombines TRBV4-1 with TRBJ2-7, with D possibly matching TRBD2 (5 bases). This CDR3 contains 16 residues. With 0 bases removed from V and 0 bases from J, the gap between germline ends came to 12 bases. Germline assignment: CDR1 MGHRA and CDR2 YSYEKL. Here the CDR3 reads CASSQDGSASSYEQYF. As DNA, the CDR3 is TGCGCCAGCAGCCAAGATGGGAGCGCGAGCTCCTACGAGCAGTACTTC.

V gene TRBV13 combines with J gene TRBJ1-2; D call uncertain. V shed 5 bases and J shed 7 bases, with 11 bases lying between them. Germline lookup yields CDR1 PRHDT and CDR2 FYEKMQ (reference sequence). This CDR3 is built from 12 residues. DNA of the CDR3: TGTGCCAGCAGCCAAAACCAGGCTGGCTACACCTTC. Its protein is CASSQNQAGYTF.

The rearrangement links TRBV5-4 to TRBJ1-3; TRBD1 aligns across 9 bases. CDR3 length equals 16 residues. The trim removed 4 bases at V and 1 base at J, leaving 6 bases unmatched. CDR1 and CDR2 from the germline V gene are SGHNT and YYREEE (reference sequence). CDR3 DNA: TGTGCCAGCAGCGGGACCGGGACAGGGTCTGGAAACACCATATATTTT. Protein sequence: CASSGTGTGSGNTIYF.

The chain couples TRBV14 to TRBJ2-7; D unresolved. Germline loops: CDR1 SGHDN, CDR2 FVKESK. V shed 3 bases and J shed 2 bases, with 5 bases lying between them. The CDR3 length is 12 residues. CDR3 in amino acids: CASSQDPYEQYF. CDR3 bases: TGTGCCAGCAGCCAGGACCCCTACGAGCAGTACTTC.

The chain recombines TRBV9 with TRBJ1-6; 7 bases map to TRBD1. Trimming removed 6 bases from V and 2 bases from J; junction bases left unmatched: 8. The CDR3 is 16 residues long. From germline, CDR1 is SGDLS and CDR2 YYNGEE. CDR3: CASTQGEAPYNSPLHF. In DNA, the CDR3 is TGTGCCAGCACCCAGGGGGAAGCCCCCTATAATTCACCCCTCCACTTT.

This chain connects TRBV24-1 to TRBJ2-5; D not certain. Germline CDR1 is KGHDR and CDR2 is SFDVKD. Deletions cut 5 bases from V and 0 bases from J, with 15 bases between. The CDR3 has 16 amino acids. The CDR3 coding sequence is TGTGCCACCAGTGGAGGTTTTTCTGCAAACCAAGAGACCCAGTACTTC. It specifies CATSGGFSANQETQYF.

This chain connects TRBV6-5 to TRBJ2-2; no definite D call. Trimming cost V 7 bases and J 5 bases, with 11 bases left between them. Germline V gene lookup returns CDR1 MNHEY and CDR2 SVGAGI. The CDR3 runs to 13 residues. This chain's CDR3 is CASTREATGELFF. CDR3 coding DNA: TGTGCCAGCACCCGAGAGGCGACCGGGGAGCTGTTTTTT.

The chain carries TRBV9 and TRBJ2-5, with D unclear. This CDR3 contains 13 residues. CDR1 and CDR2 (germline): SGDLS, YYNGEE. V was shortened by 0 bases and J by 3 bases, with 6 bases between the two germline ends. CDR3 region: CASSVGPKETQYF. CDR3 in DNA: TGTGCCAGCAGCGTAGGTCCTAAAGAGACCCAGTACTTC.

The chain has TRBV19 and TRBJ2-7; 11 bases map to TRBD2. Germline V lookup: CDR1 LNHDA, CDR2 SQIVND (reference sequence). Unmatched junction bases numbered 24, after V lost 3 bases and J lost 5 bases. This CDR3 comprises 21 residues. CDR3: CASSIPPPSGRFFVPPHEQYF. In DNA, the CDR3 is TGTGCCAGTAGTATCCCCCCCCCTAGCGGGAGGTTTTTTGTACCCCCCCACGAGCAGTACTTC.

J is TRBJ1-5 and V is TRBV7-9; maybe TRBD1 (5 bases). Germline V CDR1 and CDR2: SEHNR, FQNEAQ (reference sequence). CDR3 length: 18 residues. Trimming cost V 1 base and J 4 bases, with 20 bases left between them. The CDR3, as DNA: TGTGCCAGCAGCTTAGGTGACTGGTGGGGGAATTATAATCAGCCCCAGCATTTT. Translated: CASSLGDWWGNYNQPQHF.